Below are 2 T cell receptor beta chains sequenced from a single sample in a study of T cells in Graves' hyperthyroidism and ophthalmopathy. RNA transcripts provided the source from which TCR beta CDR3 regions were amplified. The primer set for the first-round RT-PCR of the TCR CDR3 was HTBI. Each CDR3 protein gets one entry after TCRdb re-called the multiplex PCR reads with MiXCR. The table lists about 350,000 distinct CDR3 sequences, 17% of them singletons, with approximately 30% in the top ten. Material for sequencing was blood. The source is a woman aged 30 to 39 with Graves' hyperthyroidism that later progressed to Graves' ophthalmopathy.

There are a few counts of this clonotype. V gene TRBV7-9 combines with J gene TRBJ2-3; 12 nucleotides line up with TRBD2. This CDR3 comprises 17 residues. The junction had 11 bases not matched to a gene; V was cut back by 5 bases and J by 5 bases. From germline, CDR1 is SEHNR and CDR2 FQNEAQ (reference sequence). CDR3 residues: CASSTTPGLAGQDTQYF. CDR3 sequence (DNA): TGTGCCAGCAGCACTACACCGGGACTAGCGGGTCAAGATACGCAGTATTTT.

This clonotype was observed a few times. With a much larger clone just one base away, this may be a read error. The chain uses TRBV28 and TRBJ2-7; D remains unclear. CDR1 and CDR2 (germline): MDHEN, SYDVKM. The CDR3 has 11 residues. The V end lost 3 bases, the J end lost 6 bases, and 6 bases lay between the germline ends. This CDR3 is CASSLGFEQYF. CDR3 sequence (DNA): TGTGCCAGCAGTTTGGGGTTCGAGCAGTACTTC.